The 17 T cell receptor beta chains below come from one sample, sequenced in a study of PD-L1 blockade in urothelial cancer (dated by TCRdb to about 2017). Libraries were made using the immunoSEQ multiplex PCR assay. Here the immuneACCESS table is served through TCRdb, limited to in-frame sequences with V and J called. Missing clones are a known gap in these copies; in checked studies unresolved V genes cover under half, and the rest lacks a known reason. In this sample the table shows under 120,000 clones, around 85% of which occur a single time. Around 2.4% of the sample rests with the top ten. The specimen was PBMCs, collected around atezolizumab (anti-PD-L1) treatment. All receptors come from a man aged 50 to 60 with urothelial cancer.

The chain recombines TRBV5-1 with TRBJ2-2, with 7 bases matching TRBD2. The J segment lost 5 bases and the V segment lost 0 bases, leaving 4 bases of the junction unmatched. CDR1 is SGHRS and CDR2 is YFSETQ in the germline V gene. The CDR3 extends over 15 amino acids. The CDR3 sequence is CASSLVWRGTGELFF. The DNA of the CDR3 is TGCGCCAGCAGCTTGGTCTGGCGGGGGACCGGGGAGCTGTTTTTT.

The chain recombines TRBV5-1 with TRBJ2-1, with TRBD2 matching over 11 bases. This CDR3 is built from 17 residues. With V trimmed by 0 bases and J by 8 bases, 10 bases remained unmatched. Germline V lookup: CDR1 SGHRS, CDR2 YFSETQ. CDR3 sequence reads: CASSLGLAGGRVDEQFF. The CDR3, as DNA: TGCGCCAGCAGCTTGGGGCTAGCGGGAGGCCGCGTCGATGAGCAGTTCTTC.

The rearrangement uses TRBV28 and TRBJ2-1; TRBD1 matches at 10 bases. CDR1 is MDHEN and CDR2 is SYDVKM in the germline V gene. V trimming: 6 bases; J trimming: 0 bases; junction bases outside the gene matches: 5. The CDR3 has 16 amino acids. The CDR3 bases are TGTGCCAGCAGGCCACGGACAGGGGGCTCCTACAATGAGCAGTTCTTC. Its protein product is CASRPRTGGSYNEQFF.

The chain couples TRBV9 to TRBJ2-1; 10 bases are a match to TRBD2. Trimming cost V 3 bases and J 5 bases; bases outside gene matches: 11. Germline CDR1 SGDLS, CDR2 YYNGEE. The CDR3 runs 17 residues. DNA of the CDR3: TGTGCCAGCAGCGATGTCCCTAGCGGGAGCGGGAACAATGAGCAGTTCTTC. This gives the protein CASSDVPSGSGNNEQFF.

The V gene is TRBV27, the J gene TRBJ1-5; 7 positions agree with TRBD1. The CDR3 has 17 residues. J was trimmed by 2 bases and V by 8 bases; bases with no gene match: 15. CDR1 and CDR2 (germline): MNHEY, SMNVEV (reference sequence). CDR3 protein: CASLLGTDLRGNQPQHF. The CDR3 region has the DNA TGTGCCAGCCTCTTAGGGACAGACCTCAGGGGCAATCAGCCCCAGCATTTT.

The chain recombines TRBV28 with TRBJ1-1; no firm D call. In germline, CDR1 is MDHEN, CDR2 SYDVKM. Trimming removed 5 bases from V and 7 bases from J, with 14 bases in between. This CDR3 has 13 amino acids. The CDR3 loop reads CASSPRARGEAFF. CDR3 DNA sequence: TGTGCCAGCAGTCCTCGGGCGCGGGGTGAAGCTTTCTTT.

This clone was seen just once. The V call is TRBV4-1, the J call TRBJ2-1; 8 nucleotides line up with TRBD2. Germline trimming cut 4 bases from V and 7 bases from J; bases unmatched to any gene: 6. Germline assignment: CDR1 MGHRA and CDR2 YSYEKL. This CDR3 is 14 amino acids long. The CDR3, as DNA: TGCGCCAGCAGCCGTGAGCGGGAGTGGAATGAGCAGTTCTTC. Its translation: CASSREREWNEQFF.

The rearrangement joins TRBV7-9 to TRBJ2-7; the D is unclear. CDR1 is SEHNR, CDR2 FQNEAQ, per germline (reference sequence). This CDR3 comprises 14 residues. V was clipped by 2 bases and J by 3 bases, with 11 bases between them. In DNA form, the CDR3 reads TGTGCCAGCAGCTTATCCCTAGAGCTCTACGAGCAGTACTTC. This sequence encodes CASSLSLELYEQYF. The whole variable domain, remainder taken from reference TRBV7-9 and TRBJ2-7, is DTGVSQNPRHKITKRGQNVTFRCDPISEHNRLYWYRQTLGQGPEFLTYFQNEAQLEKSRLLSDRFSAERPKGSFSTLEIQRTEQGDSAMYLCASSLSLELYEQYFGPGTRLTVT.

This chain uses TRBV28 with TRBJ2-3; TRBD2 matches 13 bases. CDR1 is MDHEN, CDR2 SYDVKM, per germline. The CDR3 is 15 residues long. V lost 6 bases and J lost 5; bases outside the gene matches: 5. The CDR3 reads CASSRTSGRLDTQYF. DNA for the CDR3: TGTGCCAGCAGCCGGACTAGCGGGAGATTAGATACGCAGTATTTT.

The V call is TRBV30, the J call TRBJ2-7; 13 bases match TRBD2. Trimming cost V 4 bases and J 2 bases; bases outside gene matches: 2. The CDR3 sequence is 14 residues long. Germline values: CDR1 GTSNPN, CDR2 SVGIG (reference sequence). The DNA for the CDR3 is TGTGCCTGGAAGGGACTAGCGGGACCCTACGAGCAGTACTTC. This translates into CAWKGLAGPYEQYF. The full variable domain, in which reference TRBV30 and TRBJ2-7 provide the parts outside the CDR3, is SQTIHQWPATLVQPVGSPLSLECTVEGTSNPNLYWYRQAAGRGLQLLFYSVGIGQISSEVPQNLSASRPQDRQFILSSKKLLLSDSGFYLCAWKGLAGPYEQYFGPGTRLTVT.

The chain carries TRBV4-1 and TRBJ1-3; D ambiguous. V lost 1 base, J lost 0 bases, and 10 bases lay in between. This CDR3 is built from 16 residues. The germline gives CDR1 MGHRA, CDR2 YSYEKL. This CDR3 is CASSQVPGASGNTIYF. The CDR3 DNA is TGCGCCAGCAGCCAAGTACCGGGAGCCTCTGGAAACACCATATATTTT.

The J gene is TRBJ1-6, the V gene TRBV27; tentative D call: TRBD1 (5 bases). Germline V lookup: CDR1 MNHEY, CDR2 SMNVEV (reference sequence). The germline V and J ends were trimmed by 3 bases and 9 bases, with 18 bases remaining between them. CDR3 length equals 16 residues. DNA for the CDR3: TGTGCCAGCAGTTTTCCCTTGACAGCTACACCTTCACCCCTCCACTTT. Translation gives CASSFPLTATPSPLHF.

This chain connects TRBV18 to TRBJ2-5, with D unresolved. The CDR3 is made up of 11 amino acids. In germline, CDR1 is KGHSH, CDR2 LQKENI. V was cut by 4 bases and J by 4 bases, with 4 bases left in between. The CDR3 spells CASSLRETQYF. The CDR3 nucleotides are TGTGCCAGCTCACTTAGAGAGACCCAGTACTTC. The full variable domain, with the rest looked up from reference TRBV18 and TRBJ2-5, is NAGVMQNPRHLVRRRGQEARLRCSPMKGHSHVYWYRQLPEEGLKFMVYLQKENIIDESGMPKERFSAEFPKEGPSILRIQQVVRGDSAAYFCASSLRETQYFGPGTRLLVL.

The chain joins TRBV19 to TRBJ1-5, with 9 bases matching TRBD1. The CDR3 consists of 15 residues. The V gene end was trimmed by 5 bases and the J gene end by 8 bases; junction bases not matched to a gene: 10. Per germline, CDR1 LNHDA and CDR2 SQIVND (reference sequence). CDR3 nucleotide sequence: TGTGCCAGTAGTCAATGGGGACAGGGAGGGAAGCCCCAGCATTTT. It yields the protein CASSQWGQGGKPQHF. The full variable domain, rest sourced from reference TRBV19 and TRBJ1-5, is DGGITQSPKYLFRKEGQNVTLSCEQNLNHDAMYWYRQDPGQGLRLIYYSQIVNDFQKGDIAEGYSVSREKKESFPLTVTSAQKNPTAFYLCASSQWGQGGKPQHFGDGTRLSIL.

There are many counts of this clone. This sample includes further DNA sequences coding for the same CDR3. The rearrangement uses TRBV28 and TRBJ1-2; maybe TRBD1 (6 bases). V gave up 7 bases and J gave up 8 bases, with 17 bases separating them. The CDR3 sequence is 13 residues long. The germline V gene has CDR1 MDHEN and CDR2 SYDVKM. The chain's CDR3 is CASTVGHRVGYTF. The CDR3 nucleotides read TGTGCCAGCACCGTGGGCCACAGGGTGGGCTACACCTTC.

This clone came up a few times. J is TRBJ2-1 and V is TRBV4-1; D might be TRBD2 (5 bases). V gave up 4 bases and J gave up 3 bases, with 13 bases separating them. This CDR3 is 15 amino acids long. Germline V gene lookup returns CDR1 MGHRA and CDR2 YSYEKL. CDR3 DNA sequence: TGCGCCAGCAGCCGGTCGTCCCGGGACTACAATGAGCAGTTCTTC. It codes for CASSRSSRDYNEQFF.

The chain links TRBV28 to TRBJ2-7; 7 positions agree with TRBD1. The J segment lost 3 bases and the V segment lost 7 bases, leaving 15 bases of the junction unmatched. The CDR3 totals 16 residues. From germline, CDR1 is MDHEN and CDR2 SYDVKM. The CDR3 here is CASIAGGGQAIYEQYF. For the CDR3, the DNA is TGTGCCAGCATCGCAGGAGGTGGACAGGCGATCTACGAGCAGTACTTC.